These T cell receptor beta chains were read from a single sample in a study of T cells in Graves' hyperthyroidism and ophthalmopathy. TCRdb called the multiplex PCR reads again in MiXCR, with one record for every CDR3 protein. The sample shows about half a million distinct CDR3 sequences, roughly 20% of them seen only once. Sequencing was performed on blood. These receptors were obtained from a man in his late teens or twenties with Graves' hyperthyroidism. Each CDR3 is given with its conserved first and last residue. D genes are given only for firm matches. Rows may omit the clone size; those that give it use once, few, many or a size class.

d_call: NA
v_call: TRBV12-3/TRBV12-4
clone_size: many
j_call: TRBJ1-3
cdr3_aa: CASSFGSGNTIYF
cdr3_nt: TGTGCCAGCAGTTTTGGCTCTGGAAACACCATATATTTT

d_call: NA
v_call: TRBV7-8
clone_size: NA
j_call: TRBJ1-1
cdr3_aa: CATVRDDDTEAFF
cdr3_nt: TGTGCCACCGTTAGGGACGACGACACTGAAGCTTTCTTT

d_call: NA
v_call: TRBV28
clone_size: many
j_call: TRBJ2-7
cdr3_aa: CASVPGGGSYEQYF
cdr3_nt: TGTGCCAGCGTCCCAGGGGGGGGCTCCTACGAGCAGTACTTC

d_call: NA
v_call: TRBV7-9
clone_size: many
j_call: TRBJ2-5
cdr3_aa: CASSLRNGGLQETQYF
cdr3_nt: TGTGCCAGCAGCCTCCGTAACGGGGGACTCCAAGAGACCCAGTACTTC

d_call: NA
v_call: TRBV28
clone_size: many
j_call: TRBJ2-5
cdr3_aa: CASKRPGTGEETQYF
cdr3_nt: TGTGCCAGCAAGAGACCCGGGACGGGCGAAGAGACCCAGTACTTC

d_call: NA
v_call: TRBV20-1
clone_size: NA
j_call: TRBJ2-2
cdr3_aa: CSARARLDTGELFF
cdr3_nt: TGCAGTGCTAGAGCCCGACTAGACACCGGGGAGCTGTTTTTT

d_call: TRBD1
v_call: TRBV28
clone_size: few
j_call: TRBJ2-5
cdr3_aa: CASSHTTGVGETQYF
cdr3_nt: TGTGCCAGCAGTCACACGACAGGGGTAGGAGAGACCCAGTACTTC

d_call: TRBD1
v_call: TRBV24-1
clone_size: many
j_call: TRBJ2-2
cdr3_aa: CATSDPLTGGTGELFF
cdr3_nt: TGTGCCACCAGTGACCCCCTTACAGGGGGTACCGGGGAGCTGTTTTTT

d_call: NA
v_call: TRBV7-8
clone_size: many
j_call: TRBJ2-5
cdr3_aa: CASSRSRFPAPQETQYF
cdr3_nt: TGTGCCAGCAGCCGATCCAGGTTCCCCGCCCCCCAAGAGACCCAGTACTTC

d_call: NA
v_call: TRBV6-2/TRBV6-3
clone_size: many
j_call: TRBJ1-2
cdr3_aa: CASRASGVGGYTF
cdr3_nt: TGTGCCAGCAGAGCCAGTGGAGTCGGAGGCTACACCTTC

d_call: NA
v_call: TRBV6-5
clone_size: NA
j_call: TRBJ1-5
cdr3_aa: CASSYSSRYQPQHF
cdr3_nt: TGTGCCAGCAGTTACTCGTCCAGATACCAGCCCCAGCATTTT

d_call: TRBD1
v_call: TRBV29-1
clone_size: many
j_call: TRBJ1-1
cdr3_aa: CSVARQGLEAFF
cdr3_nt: TGCAGCGTTGCCAGACAGGGCCTTGAAGCTTTCTTT

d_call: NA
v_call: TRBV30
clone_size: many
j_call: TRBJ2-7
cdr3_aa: CAWSVGEVDEQYF
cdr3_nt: TGTGCCTGGAGTGTAGGGGAAGTGGACGAGCAGTACTTC

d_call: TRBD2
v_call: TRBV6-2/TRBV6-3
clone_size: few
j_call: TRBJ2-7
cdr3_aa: CASSSGTSGSWYEQYF
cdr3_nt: TGTGCCAGCAGTTCCGGGACTAGCGGGAGTTGGTACGAGCAGTACTTC

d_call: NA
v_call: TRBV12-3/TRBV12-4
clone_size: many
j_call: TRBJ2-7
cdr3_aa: CASSPSGWGTYEQYF
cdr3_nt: TGTGCCAGCAGTCCTTCAGGGTGGGGGACCTACGAGCAGTACTTC

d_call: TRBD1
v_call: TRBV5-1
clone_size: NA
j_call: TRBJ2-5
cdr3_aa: CASSHQRTGETQYF
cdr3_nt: TGCGCCAGCAGCCATCAGCGGACAGGAGAGACCCAGTACTTC

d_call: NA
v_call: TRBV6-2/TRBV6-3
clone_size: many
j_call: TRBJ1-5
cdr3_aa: CASSRLRGGNQPQHF
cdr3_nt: TGTGCCAGCAGTCGACTTAGAGGGGGCAATCAGCCCCAGCATTTT

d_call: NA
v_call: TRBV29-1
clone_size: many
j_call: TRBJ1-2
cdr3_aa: CSVEAEGEYGYTF
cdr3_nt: TGCAGCGTTGAAGCAGAGGGAGAGTATGGCTACACCTTC

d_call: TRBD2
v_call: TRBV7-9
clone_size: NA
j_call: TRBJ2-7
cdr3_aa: CASSLVTSGSQQYF
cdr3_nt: TGTGCCAGCAGCTTAGTAACTAGCGGAAGTCAGCAGTACTTC

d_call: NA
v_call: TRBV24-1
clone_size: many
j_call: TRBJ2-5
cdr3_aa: CATSDPLTGETQYF
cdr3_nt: TGTGCCACCAGTGATCCGTTGACTGGGGAGACCCAGTACTTC

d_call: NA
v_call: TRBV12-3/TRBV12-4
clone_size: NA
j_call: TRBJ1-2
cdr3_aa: CASSYPGKYGYTF
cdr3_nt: TGTGCCAGCAGTTACCCGGGCAAATATGGCTACACCTTC

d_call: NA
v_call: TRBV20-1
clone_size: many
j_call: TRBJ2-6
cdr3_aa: CSARSRRVSGANVLTF
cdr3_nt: TGCAGTGCTAGGAGCAGGCGGGTATCTGGGGCCAACGTCCTGACTTTC

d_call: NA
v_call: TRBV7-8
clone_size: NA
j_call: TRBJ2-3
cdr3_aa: CASSSLSGTDTQYF
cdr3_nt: TGTGCCAGCAGCTCCCTTTCGGGCACAGATACGCAGTATTTT

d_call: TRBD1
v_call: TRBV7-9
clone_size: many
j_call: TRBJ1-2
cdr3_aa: CASSLTGEDTHYGYTF
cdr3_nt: TGTGCCAGCAGCTTGACAGGGGAGGACACTCACTATGGCTACACCTTC

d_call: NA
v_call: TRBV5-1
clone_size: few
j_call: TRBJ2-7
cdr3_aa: CASSLDGNYYEQYF
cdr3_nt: TGCGCCAGCAGCTTGGATGGCAACTACTACGAGCAGTACTTC

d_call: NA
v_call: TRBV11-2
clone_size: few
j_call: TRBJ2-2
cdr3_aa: CASSLDQETGRIGELFF
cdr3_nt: TGTGCCAGCAGCTTAGATCAGGAAACAGGGAGGATCGGGGAGCTGTTTTTT

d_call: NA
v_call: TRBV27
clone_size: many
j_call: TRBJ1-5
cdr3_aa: CASSLKSVNQPQHF
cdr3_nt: TGTGCCAGCAGTTTGAAATCCGTTAATCAGCCCCAGCATTTT

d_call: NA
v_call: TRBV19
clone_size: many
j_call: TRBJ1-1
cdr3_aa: CASTPWGGSNTEAFF
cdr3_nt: TGTGCCAGTACCCCATGGGGGGGGTCGAACACTGAAGCTTTCTTT

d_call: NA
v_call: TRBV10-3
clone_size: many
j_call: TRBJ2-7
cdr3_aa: CAISVSAYEQYF
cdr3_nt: TGTGCCATCAGTGTATCGGCCTACGAGCAGTACTTC

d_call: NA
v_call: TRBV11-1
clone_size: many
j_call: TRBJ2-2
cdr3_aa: CASSPADSQNTGELFF
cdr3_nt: TGTGCCAGCAGCCCTGCGGACTCTCAGAACACCGGGGAGCTGTTTTTT

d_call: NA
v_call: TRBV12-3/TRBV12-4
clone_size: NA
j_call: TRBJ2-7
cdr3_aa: CASSPDIEQYF
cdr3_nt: TGTGCCAGCAGCCCAGACATCGAGCAGTACTTC

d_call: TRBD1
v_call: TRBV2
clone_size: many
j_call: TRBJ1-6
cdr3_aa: CASRPGQGRNSPLHF
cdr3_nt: TGTGCCAGCAGACCTGGACAGGGACGAAACTCACCCCTCCACTTT

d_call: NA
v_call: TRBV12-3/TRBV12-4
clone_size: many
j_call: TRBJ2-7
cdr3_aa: CASSLAPLTGPGPSYEQYF
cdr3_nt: TGTGCCAGCAGTTTAGCTCCCCTTACAGGGCCTGGCCCCTCCTACGAGCAGTACTTC

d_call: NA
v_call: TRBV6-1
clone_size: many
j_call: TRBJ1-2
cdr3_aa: CASSEARKRYGYTF
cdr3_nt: TGTGCCAGCAGTGAAGCAAGGAAACGCTATGGCTACACCTTC

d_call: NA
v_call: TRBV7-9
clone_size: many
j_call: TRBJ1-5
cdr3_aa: CASSQDGSPQHF
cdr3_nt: TGTGCCAGCAGCCAGGATGGGTCCCCCCAGCATTTT

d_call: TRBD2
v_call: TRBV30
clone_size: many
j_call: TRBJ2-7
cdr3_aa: CAWSVGSTSGGYEQYF
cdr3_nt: TGTGCCTGGAGTGTAGGATCAACTAGCGGGGGTTACGAGCAGTACTTC

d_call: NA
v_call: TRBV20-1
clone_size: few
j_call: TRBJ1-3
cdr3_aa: CSARAGLSGNTIYF
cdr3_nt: TGCAGTGCTAGAGCAGGTCTCTCTGGAAACACCATATATTTT

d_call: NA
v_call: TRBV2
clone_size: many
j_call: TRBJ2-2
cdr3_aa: CASRKLGNTGELFF
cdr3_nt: TGTGCCAGCAGAAAACTAGGGAACACCGGGGAGCTGTTTTTT

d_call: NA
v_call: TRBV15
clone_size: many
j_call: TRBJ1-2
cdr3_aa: CATSRGGSYGYTF
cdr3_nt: TGTGCCACCAGCAGAGGGGGATCCTATGGCTACACCTTC

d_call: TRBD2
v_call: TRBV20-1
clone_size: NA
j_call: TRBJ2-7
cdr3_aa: CSASGLGRYEQYF
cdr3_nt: TGCAGTGCTAGTGGACTAGGCCGCTACGAGCAGTACTTC

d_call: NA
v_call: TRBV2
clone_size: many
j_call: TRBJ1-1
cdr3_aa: CASTERVRGFF
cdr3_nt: TGTGCCAGCACCGAGCGGGTGAGGGGTTTCTTT

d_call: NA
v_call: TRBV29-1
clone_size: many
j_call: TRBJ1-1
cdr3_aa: CSVTEVRDTEAFF
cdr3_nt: TGCAGCGTTACCGAAGTCCGGGACACTGAAGCTTTCTTT

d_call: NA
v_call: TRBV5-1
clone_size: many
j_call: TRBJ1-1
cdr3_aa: CASSLVAGSMNTEAFF
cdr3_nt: TGCGCCAGCAGCTTGGTGGCAGGGAGCATGAACACTGAAGCTTTCTTT

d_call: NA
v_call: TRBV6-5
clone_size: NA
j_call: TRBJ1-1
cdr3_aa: CASSYRGPSLNTEACF
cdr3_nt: TGTGCCAGCAGTTACCGGGGCCCTAGTTTGAACACTGAAGCTTGCTTT

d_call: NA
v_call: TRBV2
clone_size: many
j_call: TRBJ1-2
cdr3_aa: CASSERGPPYGYTF
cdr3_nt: TGTGCCAGCAGTGAAAGGGGACCTCCCTATGGCTACACCTTC

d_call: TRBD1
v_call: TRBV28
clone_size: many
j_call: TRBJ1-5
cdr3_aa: CALSSGTGSQPQHF
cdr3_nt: TGTGCTTTGTCCTCAGGGACAGGGAGTCAGCCCCAGCATTTT

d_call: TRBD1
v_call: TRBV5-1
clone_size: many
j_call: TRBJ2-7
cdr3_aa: CASSLATGGEQYF
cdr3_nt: TGCGCCAGCAGCTTGGCAACAGGGGGCGAGCAGTACTTC

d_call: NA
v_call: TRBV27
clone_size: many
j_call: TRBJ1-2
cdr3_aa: CASSLTGQPYGYTF
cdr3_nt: TGTGCCAGCAGTTTAACGGGGCAGCCGTATGGCTACACCTTC

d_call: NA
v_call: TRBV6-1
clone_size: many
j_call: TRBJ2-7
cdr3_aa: CASSAVTVPTEQYF
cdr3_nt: TGTGCCAGCAGTGCGGTGACAGTTCCAACCGAGCAGTACTTC

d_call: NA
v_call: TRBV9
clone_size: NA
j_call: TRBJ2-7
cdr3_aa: CASSVEEGSTYEQYF
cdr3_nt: TGTGCCAGCAGCGTAGAGGAGGGGAGCACGTACGAGCAGTACTTC

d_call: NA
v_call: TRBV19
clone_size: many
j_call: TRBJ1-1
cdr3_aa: CASSIPGRQNTEAFF
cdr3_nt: TGTGCCAGTAGTATTCCAGGGCGGCAGAACACTGAAGCTTTCTTT